The present T cell receptor beta chain was sequenced within a study of human T cells and chemical hapten exposure. Findings and limits, study-wide: Having alopecia, the donors may differ immunologically from healthy people.

Only a few counts were recorded for this clonotype. Its target is unknown. As to time point: patch test 2, 6 weeks after DPC sensitization. Indicated treatment: therapeutic diphenylcyclopropenone sensitization with weekly scalp DPC. Per germline, CDR1 DFQATT and CDR2 SNEGSKA (reference sequence). V was pared by 5 bases and J by 0 bases, with 14 bases between. This CDR3 is built from 15 residues. TCRdb ran MiXCR on the RACE reads and lists one entry per CDR3 protein. The sample consists of approximately 96,000 distinct CDR3 sequences, around 9.3% of them appearing once. The chain combines TRBV20-1 with TRBJ1-5; D unresolved. This clonotype originated in a woman in her thirties or forties with alopecia areata. Some clones in this sample may be carry-over from other donors' samples. Source: whole blood, taken in connection with sensitization to the hapten diphenylcyclopropenone (DPC). CDR3 sequence: CSAWAAVNSNQPQHF. In DNA form, the CDR3 reads TGCAGTGCTTGGGCCGCAGTGAATAGCAATCAGCCCCAGCATTTT.